This TCR beta chain originates from a study of PD-1 blockade in classical Hodgkin lymphoma. Whole-study results and caveats: When set against healthy donors, newly diagnosed patients were reported to show lower baseline TCR diversity. The drivers behind the repertoire differences, possibly disease activity or prior therapy, remain undefined.

With regard to this clone: What it binds is not known.

Data came from immunoSEQ multiplex PCR; TCRdb stores just in-frame clones and leaves some out. The sample carries some 70,000 clones, about 93% recorded once. The junction had 9 bases not matched to a gene; V was cut back by 7 bases and J by 3 bases. Looked up from germline, CDR1 is MNHNS and CDR2 is SASEGT. CDR3 length: 15 residues. The time point denotes: newly diagnosed, previously untreated cHL patient sample. A comparison was provided by newly diagnosed, untreated classical Hodgkin lymphoma PBMCs. The receptor was derived from a human donor with classical Hodgkin lymphoma. The sample was peripheral blood mononuclear cells (PBMCs). This sequence joins TRBV6-1 and TRBJ2-5; 9 positions match TRBD2. The CDR3 sequence: CASIERGAIEETQYF. The CDR3 DNA follows: TGTGCCAGCATTGAGCGGGGGGCCATCGAAGAGACCCAGTACTTC.